This T cell receptor (beta chain) stems from a study of blood T cell repertoires in COVID-19. Study context: From the United States, Italy and Spain came samples of acute and convalescent COVID-19. T cells, B-cell-depleted T cells, or PBMCs supplied cDNA or gDNA.

Per the authors' pipeline: The assay estimated nucleated cells by amplifying reference gene primers. Generated by immunoSEQ multiplex PCR, the TCRdb table keeps only in-frame clones and is missing some. The DNA was the basis for D and trimming; V, J and clone size are from that table. In the table there are roughly 210,000 clones, around 84% of which are singletons. Germline trimming cut 6 bases from V and 6 bases from J; bases unmatched to any gene: 3. The CDR3 covers 13 residues. Seattle's enrolled individuals joined amid active infection and were then monitored longitudinally. This clonotype originated in an elderly woman with COVID-19, enrolled during active disease. The chain combines TRBV12-3 or TRBV12-4 with TRBJ1-4; 8 positions agree with TRBD1. The sequencing sample was made of peripheral blood. CDR3 coding DNA: TGTGCCAGCAGGGACAGGGAATATGAAAAACTGTTTTTT. Translation gives CASRDREYEKLFF.